The 18 T cell receptor beta chains in this list originate from one sample, sequenced in a study of siplizumab effects on memory and regulatory T cells. TCRdb's copy holds only in-frame clones and misses some; the assay was immunoSEQ multiplex PCR. The sample lists some 100,000 clones, about 90% occurring once. Sequenced: Tregs sorted from blood. The receptor source for this set is a human donor in good health.

The rearrangement joins TRBV19 to TRBJ1-2; D is undetermined. Trimming left V 7 bases short and J 6 bases short, with 21 bases between. CDR1 is LNHDA, CDR2 SQIVND, per germline (reference sequence). The CDR3 sequence is 15 residues long. The CDR3: CASMASHLNSNGYTF. The CDR3 DNA reads TGTGCCAGTATGGCCAGCCACTTAAATAGTAATGGCTACACCTTC.

The chain has TRBV5-1 and TRBJ1-1; D gene unclear. V lost 6 bases, J lost 1 base, and 10 bases lay in between. This CDR3 contains 13 residues. The germline V gene has CDR1 SGHRS and CDR2 YFSETQ. The CDR3 nucleotides are TGCGCCAGCATAGGGCAAGAGAACACTGAAGCTTTCTTT. Translation: CASIGQENTEAFF.

This sequence joins TRBV29-1 and TRBJ2-5; D remains unclear. Germline V lookup: CDR1 SQVTM, CDR2 ANQGSEA. V was pared by 3 bases and J by 4 bases, with 9 bases between. The CDR3 consists of 12 residues. The DNA of the CDR3 is TGCAGCGTTGAGTTATCATTAGAGACCCAGTACTTC. This encodes CSVELSLETQYF.

J is TRBJ1-5 and V is TRBV28; 10 bases are a match to TRBD1. This CDR3 region has 17 residues. CDR1 MDHEN and CDR2 SYDVKM come from the germline V gene. Unmatched junction bases numbered 12, after V lost 5 bases and J lost 5 bases. The CDR3 sequence: CASSGSTGGAVDQPQHF. For the CDR3, the DNA is TGTGCCAGCAGTGGATCGACAGGGGGCGCGGTCGATCAGCCCCAGCATTTT. The complete variable domain, with remaining parts taken from reference TRBV28 and TRBJ1-5, reads DVKVTQSSRYLVKRTGEKVFLECVQDMDHENMFWYRQDPGLGLRLIYFSYDVKMKEKGDIPEGYSVSREKKERFSLILESASTNQTSMYLCASSGSTGGAVDQPQHFGDGTRLSIL.

This clone was seen just once. The chain recombines TRBV20-1 with TRBJ1-2, with a weak D call TRBD1 (5 bases). Trimming removed 8 bases at V and 4 bases at J, with 11 bases between. The germline gives CDR1 DFQATT, CDR2 SNEGSKA (reference sequence). This CDR3 is built from 11 residues. CDR3 amino acids: CSLWGVYGYTF. CDR3 DNA: TGCAGTCTGTGGGGGGTCTATGGCTACACCTTC.

This chain joins TRBV9 and TRBJ2-2; 8 bases line up with TRBD2. With V trimmed by 2 bases and J by 5 bases, 8 bases remained unmatched. The CDR3 is 16 residues long. Germline values: CDR1 SGDLS, CDR2 YYNGEE. The CDR3 region is CASSVERTSRTGELFF. For the CDR3, the DNA is TGTGCCAGCAGCGTGGAAAGGACTAGCAGGACCGGGGAGCTGTTTTTT.

The chain joins TRBV5-5 to TRBJ2-7, with a possible D match to TRBD2 (6 bases). Trimming cost V 4 bases and J 4 bases, with 18 bases left between them. This CDR3 has 15 residues. Germline V lookup: CDR1 SGHKS, CDR2 YYEKEE (reference sequence). As DNA, the CDR3 is TGTGCCAGCAGCCCGACGTTTCTGGGGAGGTACGAGCAGTACTTC. Its translation: CASSPTFLGRYEQYF.

This clone was observed a few times. This rearrangement joins TRBV19 to TRBJ1-4; TRBD1 agrees at 7 bases. There are 14 residues in the CDR3. With 8 bases clipped from V and 5 bases from J, the junction kept 8 bases outside the gene matches. Per the germline V gene, CDR1 is LNHDA and CDR2 is SQIVND (reference sequence). The CDR3 sequence is CASRNRDRNEKLFF. The CDR3 coding sequence is TGTGCCAGTCGTAACCGGGACAGAAATGAAAAACTGTTTTTT.

This clone has more than one count but fewer than ten. The rearrangement links TRBV6-6 to TRBJ2-2; D uncertain. Germline CDR1 and CDR2: MNHNY and SVGAGI (reference sequence). Trimming left V 4 bases short and J 6 bases short, with 6 bases between. CDR3 length: 12 residues. In nucleotides, the CDR3 is TGTGCCAGCAGTTTGTATTCCGGGGAGCTGTTTTTT. This gives the protein CASSLYSGELFF.

CDR3: CAISDGTKVAYGNTIYF. The CDR3 coding sequence is TGTGCCATCAGTGATGGGACAAAGGTGGCATACGGAAACACCATATATTTT. V is TRBV10-3 and J is TRBJ1-3, with a tentative D call TRBD1 (6 bases). This CDR3 has 17 amino acids. V was shortened by 3 bases and J by 4 bases, with 19 bases between the two germline ends. Per germline, CDR1 ENHRY and CDR2 SYGVKD.

This sequence joins TRBV15 and TRBJ2-4; weak D call: TRBD1 (6 bases). The germline V gene has CDR1 LNHNV and CDR2 YYDKDF (reference sequence). This CDR3 has 20 amino acids. V was trimmed by 3 bases and J by 0 bases, leaving 24 bases between them. CDR3 loop: CATSSPNSRTERIAKNIQYF. CDR3 bases: TGTGCCACCAGCAGTCCCAATTCTCGGACAGAGAGAATAGCCAAAAACATTCAGTACTTC.

The rearrangement joins TRBV15 to TRBJ1-4, with D possibly matching TRBD1 (6 bases). Trimming shortened V by 0 bases and J by 8 bases, and 13 bases separated the two germline ends. The germline V gene has CDR1 LNHNV and CDR2 YYDKDF (reference sequence). The CDR3 loop spans 15 amino acids. This CDR3 is CATSREWGAWEKLFF. The CDR3 DNA is TGTGCCACCAGCAGAGAATGGGGGGCTTGGGAAAAACTGTTTTTT.

Turning to this clone: The germline gene is not matched at one end of the junction; a read error may be the cause. This rearrangement joins TRBV10-3 to TRBJ1-6, with 12 bases that match TRBD1. Germline V gives CDR1 ENHRY, CDR2 SYGVKD. This CDR3 region has 15 residues. Here the CDR3 reads CAISDAGTGGSRLSF. CDR3 in DNA: TGTGCCATCAGTGACGCCGGGACAGGGGGCTCCCGGCTTAGCTTT.

This clone appeared once. V usage is TRBV28 and J usage is TRBJ2-1; 7 bases are shared with TRBD2. Germline trimming cut 8 bases from V and 4 bases from J; bases unmatched to any gene: 8. Germline loops: CDR1 MDHEN, CDR2 SYDVKM. The CDR3 runs to 14 residues. The CDR3 DNA reads TGTGCCAGCCTCCTCGGGGGGAAATACAATGAGCAGTTCTTC. Its translation: CASLLGGKYNEQFF. The full variable domain, completed using reference TRBV28 and TRBJ2-1, is DVKVTQSSRYLVKRTGEKVFLECVQDMDHENMFWYRQDPGLGLRLIYFSYDVKMKEKGDIPEGYSVSREKKERFSLILESASTNQTSMYLCASLLGGKYNEQFFGPGTRLTVL.

This chain links TRBV12-5 with TRBJ2-7, with 9 bases that match TRBD2. The CDR3 totals 17 residues. The germline V gene encodes CDR1 LGHNT and CDR2 FRNRAP. The trim removed 1 base at V and 0 bases at J, leaving 7 bases unmatched. The CDR3 DNA is TGTGCTAGTGGTTTGGCGACTAGCGGCCGTCGCTCCTACGAGCAGTACTTC. Translating gives CASGLATSGRRSYEQYF.

The chain is built from TRBV4-1 and TRBJ1-5, with 7 bases that match TRBD1. The CDR3 spans 13 residues. CDR1 is MGHRA, CDR2 YSYEKL, per germline. With V trimmed by 4 bases and J by 7 bases, 4 bases remained unmatched. This chain's CDR3 is CASSPGGYQPQHF. The DNA for the CDR3 is TGCGCCAGCAGCCCAGGGGGTTACCAGCCCCAGCATTTT.

The chain links TRBV19 to TRBJ1-6; TRBD1 is a possible D gene (6 bases). Germline assignment: CDR1 LNHDA and CDR2 SQIVND (reference sequence). Between the trimmed V and J ends, which lost 9 bases and 1 base, there was a span of 10 bases. The CDR3 totals 14 residues. The CDR3: CASRGGSYNSPLHF. CDR3 DNA: TGTGCCAGCCGAGGGGGGTCCTATAATTCACCCCTCCACTTT.

The chain is built from TRBV7-6 and TRBJ2-1; D perhaps matches TRBD1 (5 bases). The V gene lost 1 base and the J gene lost 5 bases, with 12 bases spanning the gap. Germline-derived CDR1 and CDR2 are SGHVS and FNYEAQ. The CDR3 is 15 amino acids. The CDR3 coding sequence is TGTGCCAGCAGCTTAGAGGCAGGGTCACACAATGAGCAGTTCTTC. Its translation: CASSLEAGSHNEQFF.